Described below is a single T cell receptor beta chain sequence and its context. This sample stems from a study of blood T cell repertoires in COVID-19. The CDR3 contains 15 residues. The germline CDR1 and CDR2 sequences are MNHEY and SVGEGT. V was pared by 4 bases and J by 0 bases, with 4 bases of the junction left unmatched. The data were produced by immunoSEQ multiplex PCR, yet TCRdb's version contains in-frame clones alone and is incomplete. The sample gives around 150,000 clones, approximately 90% of which show up once; about 5% is in the top ten. The receptor's source is a human donor in a cohort sampled during active COVID-19. The material sequenced was peripheral blood. The gene calls are TRBV6-2 or TRBV6-3 and TRBJ2-7; TRBD1 matches at 9 bases. The CDR3 region has the DNA TGTGCCAGCAGTTTTGGACAGGGGCTCTCCTACGAGCAGTACTTC. It specifies CASSFGQGLSYEQYF.